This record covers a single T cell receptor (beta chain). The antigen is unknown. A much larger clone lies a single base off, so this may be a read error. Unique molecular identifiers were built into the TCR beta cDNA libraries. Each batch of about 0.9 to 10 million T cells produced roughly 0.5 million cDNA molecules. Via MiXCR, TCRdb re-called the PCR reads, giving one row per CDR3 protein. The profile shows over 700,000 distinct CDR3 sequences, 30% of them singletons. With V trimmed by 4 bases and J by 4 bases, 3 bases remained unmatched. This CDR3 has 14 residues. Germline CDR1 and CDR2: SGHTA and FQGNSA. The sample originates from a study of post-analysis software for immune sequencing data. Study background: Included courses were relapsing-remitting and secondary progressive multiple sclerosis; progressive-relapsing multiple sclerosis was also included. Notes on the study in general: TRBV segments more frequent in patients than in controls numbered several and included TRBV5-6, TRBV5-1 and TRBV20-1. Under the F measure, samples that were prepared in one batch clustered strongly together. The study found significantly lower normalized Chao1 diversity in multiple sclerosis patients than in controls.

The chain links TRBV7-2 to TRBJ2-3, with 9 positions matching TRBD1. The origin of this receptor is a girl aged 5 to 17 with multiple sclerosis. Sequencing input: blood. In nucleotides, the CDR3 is TGTGCCAGCAGCTGCAGACAGGGGGCAGATACGCAGTATTTT. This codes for CASSCRQGADTQYF.